Included here is one TCR beta chain sequence, with context. These data originate in a study of blood T cell repertoires in COVID-19. Study summary: Nucleic acid was either cDNA or gDNA, and it came from T cells, B-cell-depleted T cells, or PBMCs.

Germline-derived CDR1 and CDR2 are SGHTA and FQGNSA. V lost 5 bases to trimming and J lost 5 bases; unmatched junction nucleotides: 10. The CDR3 contains 15 residues. In the original workflow: By means of reference gene primer amplification, nucleated cell counts were estimated. Profiled with immunoSEQ multiplex PCR; TCRdb holds only in-frame clones, not every one. Clone size and V and J calls were adopted from that table, with D and trimming inferred from the DNA. The profile shows about 75,000 clones, 90% of them singletons. The sequence was obtained from a human donor in a cohort sampled during active COVID-19. The sample was peripheral blood. V usage is TRBV7-2 and J usage is TRBJ1-2; the match to TRBD1 covers 8 bases. The CDR3 DNA sequence: TGTGCCAGCAGCCCCTCGGCCGGGACAGGTTATGGCTACACCTTC. This codes for CASSPSAGTGYGYTF. Looking up the rest from reference TRBV7-2 and TRBJ1-2 gives the full variable domain: GAGVSQSPSNKVTEKGKDVELRCDPISGHTALYWYRQSLGQGLEFLIYFQGNSAPDKSGLPSDRFSAERTGGSVSTLTIQRTQQEDSAVYLCASSPSAGTGYGYTFGSGTRLTVV.